A selection of T cell receptor beta chains follows, all from one sample in a study of spatial heterogeneity in lung cancer. TCRdb recomputed calls from the 5' RACE reads with MiXCR, one row per CDR3 protein. The sample includes about 21,000 distinct CDR3 sequences, 5.8% of them seen just once. The input for sequencing was PBMCs, taken at surgery. Receptors originate from a male donor with early-stage non-small cell lung cancer. Both conserved end residues are part of each CDR3. Fields, in order: CDR3 length, V gene, J gene, CDR3 protein.

len: 14
v_gene: TRBV19
j_gene: TRBJ2-2
CDR3aa: CASSIIGITGELFF

len: 21
v_gene: TRBV18
j_gene: TRBJ2-2
CDR3aa: CASSPRRTGSRTNPNTGELFF

len: 15
v_gene: TRBV7-2
j_gene: TRBJ2-3
CDR3aa: CASSSSRGIGDMQYF

len: 14
v_gene: TRBV6-5
j_gene: TRBJ2-3
CDR3aa: CASSLGGSTDTQYF

len: 15
v_gene: TRBV28
j_gene: TRBJ2-2
CDR3aa: CASSLGWGDTGELFF

len: 15
v_gene: TRBV6-5
j_gene: TRBJ2-1
CDR3aa: CASSYASGSYNEQFF

len: 12
v_gene: TRBV6-6
j_gene: TRBJ2-1
CDR3aa: CASSYQLHEQFF

len: 13
v_gene: TRBV5-1
j_gene: TRBJ2-7
CDR3aa: CASNGQGMNEQYF

len: 15
v_gene: TRBV7-2
j_gene: TRBJ2-5
CDR3aa: CASSFSRVMRETQYF

len: 15
v_gene: TRBV29-1
j_gene: TRBJ2-1
CDR3aa: CSVSRGLGLSTEQFF

len: 14
v_gene: TRBV7-2
j_gene: TRBJ2-7
CDR3aa: CASSLKLPPYEQYF

len: 13
v_gene: TRBV6-5
j_gene: TRBJ1-5
CDR3aa: CASSYSKNQPQHF

len: 16
v_gene: TRBV6-5
j_gene: TRBJ2-3
CDR3aa: CASSYTTSRSTDTQYF

len: 15
v_gene: TRBV6-2/TRBV6-3
j_gene: TRBJ2-1
CDR3aa: CASSLGRPIYNEQFF

len: 14
v_gene: TRBV6-5
j_gene: TRBJ1-5
CDR3aa: CASRIRTGNQPQHF

len: 14
v_gene: TRBV5-1
j_gene: TRBJ1-5
CDR3aa: CASSLGQGAQPQHF

len: 15
v_gene: TRBV7-9
j_gene: TRBJ1-5
CDR3aa: CASSRLRGGNQPQHF

len: 12
v_gene: TRBV6-6
j_gene: TRBJ2-7
CDR3aa: CASRYGQDEQYF

len: 11
v_gene: TRBV23-1
j_gene: TRBJ2-1
CDR3aa: CASPSAHEQFF

len: 12
v_gene: TRBV30
j_gene: TRBJ2-3
CDR3aa: CAWSTRTDTQYF

len: 14
v_gene: TRBV6-1
j_gene: TRBJ2-7
CDR3aa: CASSEVGNSYEQYF

len: 12
v_gene: TRBV18
j_gene: TRBJ1-2
CDR3aa: CASSQGQEGYTF

len: 13
v_gene: TRBV20-1
j_gene: TRBJ1-5
CDR3aa: CSAEEGGYQPQHF